This entry lists 17 T cell receptor beta chains sequenced from one sample in a study of shared T cell receptors in the human thymus. The repertoire was sequenced with immunoSEQ multiplex PCR; TCRdb's copy has only in-frame clones and lacks some. The sample shows 640,000 or so clones, over 75% of them seen only once. A further study also used this sample, focusing on human thymus T cells.

Sequencing used thymocytes. The receptors originated from a boy under two years old with a congenital heart defect.

The V call is TRBV12-5, the J call TRBJ2-1; 11 positions match TRBD2. Trimming at V came to 1 base and at J to 4 bases, leaving 6 bases not matched to a gene. Per the germline V gene, CDR1 is LGHNT and CDR2 is FRNRAP. This CDR3 is 17 amino acids long. CDR3 nucleotide sequence: TGTGCTAGTGGTTTGGCACGAGGACTAGCGGGTTACAATGAGCAGTTCTTC. It is translated as CASGLARGLAGYNEQFF.

This clone has just one count. The chain joins TRBV14 to TRBJ1-1; TRBD1 is a possible D gene (6 bases). Per germline, CDR1 SGHDN and CDR2 FVKESK. V was clipped by 5 bases and J by 3 bases, with 19 bases between them. The CDR3 runs 16 residues. The CDR3 sequence: CASSYIVQGEDTEAFF. The CDR3 DNA sequence: TGTGCCAGCAGCTACATTGTACAGGGAGAGGACACTGAAGCTTTCTTT.

J is TRBJ2-3 and V is TRBV6-6, with D possibly being TRBD1 (6 bases). V lost 4 bases and J lost 3, with 14 bases in between. Germline V gene lookup returns CDR1 MNHNY and CDR2 SVGAGI (reference sequence). This CDR3 contains 15 residues. CDR3 DNA sequence: TGTGCCAGCAGTTGGCAGGGGTGGGAAACAGATACGCAGTATTTT. Amino acids: CASSWQGWETDTQYF.

The gene calls are TRBV5-6 and TRBJ1-2; a weak D match, TRBD1 (5 bases). The length of the CDR3 is 16 residues. With 1 base removed from V and 2 bases from J, the gap between germline ends came to 15 bases. Germline CDR1 is SGHDT and CDR2 is YYEEEE. CDR3 sequence reads: CASSLFGGSGNYGYTF. The CDR3 coding sequence is TGTGCCAGCAGCTTGTTCGGGGGAAGTGGGAACTATGGCTACACCTTC.

The gene calls are TRBV7-9 and TRBJ2-7; 7 positions match TRBD1. The CDR3 contains 15 residues. The trim removed 0 bases at V and 0 bases at J, leaving 2 bases unmatched. Germline CDR1 reads SEHNR; CDR2 reads FQNEAQ (reference sequence). CDR3 protein: CASSLADRSSYEQYF. DNA for the CDR3: TGTGCCAGCAGCTTAGCGGACAGGAGCTCCTACGAGCAGTACTTC.

V is TRBV4-3 and J is TRBJ1-4; D is ambiguous. CDR3 length: 15 residues. From germline, CDR1 is LGHNA and CDR2 YSLEER. The V and J ends lost 0 bases and 6 bases respectively, with 11 bases between them. CDR3 in DNA: TGCGCCAGCAGCCAAGACTCGCAGGCGTATGAAAAACTGTTTTTT. Residues: CASSQDSQAYEKLFF.

This clone appeared once. The chain is built from TRBV2 and TRBJ1-6, with unresolved D. V lost 4 bases and J 0 bases, leaving 13 bases between the germline ends. Germline V gene sequence: CDR1 SNHLY, CDR2 FYNNEI. The CDR3 spans 17 residues. The CDR3 loop is CASSGQEVGSYNSPLHF. The CDR3 bases are TGTGCCAGCAGTGGGCAGGAGGTAGGCTCCTATAATTCACCCCTCCACTTT.

This clone was seen only a few times. J is TRBJ2-7 and V is TRBV5-1; TRBD1 agrees at 12 bases. V lost 4 bases and J lost 7; bases outside the gene matches: 9. From germline, CDR1 is SGHRS and CDR2 YFSETQ. The CDR3 is made up of 15 amino acids. CDR3 bases: TGCGCCAGCAGCGGGACAGGGGGCCCCCCCGAAGAGCAGTACTTC. Protein: CASSGTGGPPEEQYF.

The chain employs TRBV6-1 and TRBJ1-1; D is unresolved. Per germline, CDR1 MNHNS and CDR2 SASEGT. The CDR3 length is 13 residues. Trimming took off 4 bases at V and 2 bases at J, with 8 bases between the two ends. The CDR3 protein is CASSARGNTEAFF. CDR3 in DNA: TGTGCCAGCAGTGCGCGGGGAAACACTGAAGCTTTCTTT.

The chain joins TRBV2 to TRBJ1-1, with 10 bases fitting TRBD1. Germline V gene lookup returns CDR1 SNHLY and CDR2 FYNNEI. The trim removed 6 bases at V and 10 bases at J, leaving 11 bases unmatched. The CDR3 runs to 14 residues. The CDR3 is CASRGFRDRGGAFF. CDR3 sequence (DNA): TGTGCCAGCAGGGGATTCCGGGACAGGGGAGGAGCTTTCTTT.

CDR3 coding DNA: TGTGCCAGCAGACCCCCGGGGGGCGCATACAATGAGCAGTTCTTC. Translating gives CASRPPGGAYNEQFF. This chain connects TRBV6-5 to TRBJ2-1; D perhaps matches TRBD2 (7 bases). Germline loops: CDR1 MNHEY, CDR2 SVGAGI. This CDR3 has 15 amino acids. Trimming took off 6 bases at V and 4 bases at J, with 16 bases between the two ends.

This clone was observed a handful of times. The V call is TRBV19, the J call TRBJ1-4; D gene ambiguous. The V end was cut by 7 bases, the J end by 8 bases, with 8 bases between. The CDR3 sequence is 11 residues long. CDR1 and CDR2 from the germline V gene are LNHDA and SQIVND (reference sequence). For the CDR3, the DNA is TGTGCCAGTACCCACGGGGAAAAACTGTTTTTT. Protein: CASTHGEKLFF. The full variable domain, rest sourced from reference TRBV19 and TRBJ1-4, is DGGITQSPKYLFRKEGQNVTLSCEQNLNHDAMYWYRQDPGQGLRLIYYSQIVNDFQKGDIAEGYSVSREKKESFPLTVTSAQKNPTAFYLCASTHGEKLFFGSGTQLSVL.

This clone was counted a few times. This chain uses TRBV7-9 with TRBJ2-7; TRBD2 agrees at 12 bases. CDR3 size: 17 residues. Unmatched junction bases numbered 7, after V lost 2 bases and J lost 2 bases. Per the germline V gene, CDR1 is SEHNR and CDR2 is FQNEAQ (reference sequence). The CDR3 nucleotides are TGTGCCAGCAGCTTACCCCTAGCGGGAGGGACGACCTACGAGCAGTACTTC. Amino acid sequence: CASSLPLAGGTTYEQYF. Combining the CDR3 with reference TRBV7-9 and TRBJ2-7 gives the whole variable domain DTGVSQNPRHKITKRGQNVTFRCDPISEHNRLYWYRQTLGQGPEFLTYFQNEAQLEKSRLLSDRFSAERPKGSFSTLEIQRTEQGDSAMYLCASSLPLAGGTTYEQYFGPGTRLTVT.

V and J are TRBV28 and TRBJ2-7; 7 bases fit TRBD2. V was pared by 7 bases and J by 4 bases, with 10 bases of the junction left unmatched. This CDR3 region has 14 residues. Germline V gene lookup returns CDR1 MDHEN and CDR2 SYDVKM. DNA for the CDR3: TGTGCCAGCAAGGCGGGAGTCCCACTATACGAGCAGTACTTC. It codes for CASKAGVPLYEQYF. The complete variable domain, with remaining parts taken from reference TRBV28 and TRBJ2-7, reads DVKVTQSSRYLVKRTGEKVFLECVQDMDHENMFWYRQDPGLGLRLIYFSYDVKMKEKGDIPEGYSVSREKKERFSLILESASTNQTSMYLCASKAGVPLYEQYFGPGTRLTVT.

The chain uses TRBV5-6 and TRBJ2-2, with 9 bases matching TRBD2. The CDR3 is 16 amino acids. From germline, CDR1 is SGHDT and CDR2 YYEEEE. The J segment lost 1 base and the V segment lost 4 bases, leaving 5 bases of the junction unmatched. CDR3 nucleotides: TGTGCCAGCAGCCTGAAGACTAGCGGGAACACCGGGGAGCTGTTTTTT. It translates to CASSLKTSGNTGELFF.

The J gene is TRBJ1-6, the V gene TRBV4-3, with 9 bases lining up with TRBD1. The germline CDR1 and CDR2 sequences are LGHNA and YSLEER. Losses at the gene ends were 4 bases for V and 6 bases for J; bases not matched to a gene: 10. This CDR3 spans 17 amino acids. The CDR3 DNA reads TGCGCCAGCAGCCGGAACAGGGGGCAGGGGTCTAATTCACCCCTCCACTTT. It translates to CASSRNRGQGSNSPLHF.

This sequence joins TRBV6-5 and TRBJ2-5; 9 nucleotides match TRBD2. This CDR3 is 14 amino acids long. The ends lost 6 bases at V and 5 bases at J; junction bases unmatched: 7. Germline loops: CDR1 MNHEY, CDR2 SVGAGI. The CDR3 reads CASSSIAGAETQYF. In DNA, the CDR3 is TGTGCCAGCAGCTCCATAGCGGGAGCGGAGACCCAGTACTTC.